The present T cell receptor beta chain was sequenced within a study of PD-1 blockade in classical Hodgkin lymphoma. Study-level background: A 3 mg/kg intravenous dose of nivolumab was received by patients every 2 weeks.

Produced via immunoSEQ multiplex PCR; TCRdb's table is partial and in-frame only. This table holds 20,000 to 25,000 clones, over 60% found once. From germline, CDR1 is SGHTA and CDR2 FQGNSA. This CDR3 region has 15 residues. Trimming left V 0 bases short and J 0 bases short, with 8 bases between. Comment on this clone: Its cognate antigen is unknown.

Described time point: cycle 4 day 1 (C4D1), after around six weeks of nivolumab. Every patient was affected by relapse after autologous stem cell transplantation, while exposure to brentuximab vedotin was not uniform. Progressive disease, partial response or complete response was each patient's best response. Study-wide results and limits: Newly diagnosed patients had diversity similar to the baseline diversity of complete responders. Compared with baseline, CD4+ but not CD8+ TCR diversity had risen significantly by C4D1.

This chain uses TRBV7-2 with TRBJ1-1; D uncertain. This receptor was obtained from a human donor with classical Hodgkin lymphoma. Here the sequenced sample was peripheral blood mononuclear cells (PBMCs), taken before the fourth cycle of nivolumab. The CDR3 here is CASSLAGGLNTEAFF. CDR3 nucleotide sequence: TGTGCCAGCAGCTTAGCGGGTGGGCTGAACACTGAAGCTTTCTTT.